This passage covers 6 T cell receptor beta chains from one sample sequenced in a study of T cells in Graves' hyperthyroidism and ophthalmopathy. TCR beta CDR3 regions were amplified from RNA. Initially, a first-round RT-PCR of the TCR CDR3 employed the HTBI primer set. MiXCR, applied by TCRdb to the multiplex PCR reads, yields one record per CDR3 protein. The table has about 640,000 distinct CDR3 sequences, more than 12% seen once. The sequencing sample was made of blood. The receptors originated from a woman aged 50 to 60 with Graves' ophthalmopathy.

This chain joins TRBV5-1 and TRBJ2-7; TRBD1 agrees at 7 bases. This CDR3 has 14 amino acids. The J segment lost 2 bases and the V segment lost 1 base, leaving 3 bases of the junction unmatched. CDR1 is SGHRS, CDR2 YFSETQ, per germline. CDR3 in DNA: TGCGCCAGCAGCTTGACAGGGGCTACCTACGAGCAGTACTTC. It specifies CASSLTGATYEQYF.

The gene calls are TRBV14 and TRBJ2-7, with D unclear. The V gene's germline CDR1 is SGHDN and CDR2 FVKESK. V was cut by 0 bases and J by 2 bases, with 8 bases left in between. This CDR3 region has 14 residues. CDR3 sequence: CASSQDPGPYEQYF. The CDR3 nucleotides read TGTGCCAGCAGCCAAGATCCAGGTCCCTACGAGCAGTACTTC.

This clonotype has ten or more counts. The chain uses TRBV7-3 and TRBJ2-1, with 11 bases that match TRBD2. The CDR3 has 16 residues. Germline lookup yields CDR1 SGHTA and CDR2 FQGTGA. V trimming: 5 bases; J trimming: 3 bases; junction bases outside the gene matches: 6. CDR3 residues: CASSAPGLADYNEQFF. The CDR3 DNA is TGTGCCAGCAGCGCTCCGGGACTAGCGGACTACAATGAGCAGTTCTTC.

This clonotype was seen many times. The rearrangement joins TRBV5-1 to TRBJ2-5, with 12 bases identical to TRBD1. CDR3 size: 16 residues. The V gene end was trimmed by 3 bases and the J gene end by 4 bases; junction bases not matched to a gene: 7. The V gene's germline CDR1 is SGHRS and CDR2 YFSETQ. CDR3 coding DNA: TGCGCCAGCAGCTCGGGGACAGGGGGCTTGGGAGAGACCCAGTACTTC. This gives the protein CASSSGTGGLGETQYF.

The chain combines TRBV28 with TRBJ1-3, with 10 positions matching TRBD1. CDR1 is MDHEN and CDR2 is SYDVKM in the germline V gene. This CDR3 region has 17 residues. V trimming: 6 bases; J trimming: 3 bases; junction bases outside the gene matches: 11. The CDR3, as DNA: TGTGCCAGCAGCCGCCCGACAGGGGGCTGGGTTGGAAACACCATATATTTT. Protein sequence: CASSRPTGGWVGNTIYF.

The chain joins TRBV27 to TRBJ2-2; 10 bases map to TRBD2. The CDR3 contains 18 residues. V was pared by 9 bases and J by 3 bases, with 16 bases of the junction left unmatched. Germline-derived CDR1 and CDR2 are MNHEY and SMNVEV (reference sequence). The CDR3 DNA is TGTGCCAGTATGAAAATATTCGTAGCGGGAGGATACACCGGGGAGCTGTTTTTT. This translates into CASMKIFVAGGYTGELFF.